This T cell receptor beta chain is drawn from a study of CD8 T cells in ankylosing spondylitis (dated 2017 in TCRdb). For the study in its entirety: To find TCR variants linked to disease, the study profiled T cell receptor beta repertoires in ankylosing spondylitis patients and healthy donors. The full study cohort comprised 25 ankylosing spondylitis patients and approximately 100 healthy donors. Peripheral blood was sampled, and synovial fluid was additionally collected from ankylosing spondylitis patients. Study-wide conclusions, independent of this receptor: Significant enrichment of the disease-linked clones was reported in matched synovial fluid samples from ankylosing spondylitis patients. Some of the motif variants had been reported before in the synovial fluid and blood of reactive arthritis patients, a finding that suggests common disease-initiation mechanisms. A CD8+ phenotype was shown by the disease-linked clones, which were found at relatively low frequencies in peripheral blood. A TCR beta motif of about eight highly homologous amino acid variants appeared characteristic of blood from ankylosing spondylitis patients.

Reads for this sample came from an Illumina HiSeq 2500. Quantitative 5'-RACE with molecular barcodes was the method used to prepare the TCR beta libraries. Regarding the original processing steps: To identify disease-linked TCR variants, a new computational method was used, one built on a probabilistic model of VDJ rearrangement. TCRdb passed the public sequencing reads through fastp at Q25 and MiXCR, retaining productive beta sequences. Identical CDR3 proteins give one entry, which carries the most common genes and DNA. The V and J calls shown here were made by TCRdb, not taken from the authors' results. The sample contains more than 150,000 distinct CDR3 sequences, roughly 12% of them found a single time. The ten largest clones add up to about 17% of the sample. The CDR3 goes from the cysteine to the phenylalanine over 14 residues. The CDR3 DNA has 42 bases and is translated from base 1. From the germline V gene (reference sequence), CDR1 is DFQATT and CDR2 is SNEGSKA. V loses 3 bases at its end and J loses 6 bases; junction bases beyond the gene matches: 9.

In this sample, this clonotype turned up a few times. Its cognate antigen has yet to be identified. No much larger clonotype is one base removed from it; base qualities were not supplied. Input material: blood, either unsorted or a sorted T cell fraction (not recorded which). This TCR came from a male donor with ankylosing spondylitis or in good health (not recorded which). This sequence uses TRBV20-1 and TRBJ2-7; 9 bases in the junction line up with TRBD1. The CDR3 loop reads CSARGTGTFREQYF. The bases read TGCAGTGCTAGGGGGACAGGGACCTTTCGCGAGCAGTACTTC.